This TCR beta chain was observed in a study of technical replicates of blood from a few donors. The data were produced by immunoSEQ multiplex PCR, yet TCRdb's version contains in-frame clones alone and is incomplete. The table shows over 50,000 clones, with roughly 94% occurring only once. The CDR3 is made up of 14 amino acids. Germline loops: CDR1 WNHNN, CDR2 SYGVQD (reference sequence). V was pared by 2 bases and J by 7 bases, with 11 bases between. The receptor was derived from a human donor in good health. What was sequenced was T cells isolated from PBMCs. This sequence joins TRBV10-1 and TRBJ2-2; D possibly corresponds to TRBD1 (6 bases). The CDR3 is CASSERGYNGELFF. CDR3 DNA: TGCGCCAGCAGTGAGAGGGGGTATAACGGGGAGCTGTTTTTT.